This T cell receptor beta chain was sequenced in a study of molecular identifiers for immune sequencing clone quantification (dated by TCRdb to the late 2010s). Describing the broader study: For a replicate experiment, the RNA from either approximately 20,000 or 98,000 naive CD8 T cells was divided into five aliquots, and four of those aliquots went on to sequencing. This methods study used CD8 T cells to benchmark TCR RNA copy counting and molecular-identifier clustering-based TCR repertoire sequencing (MIDCIRS).

Receptors were amplified or captured by PCR. TCRdb shows the sequencer as Illumina HiSeq 4000. Bulk TCR libraries were generated as previously described, with the TCR primers listed in Table S5 used. Purification of total RNA was performed with the Qiagen AllPrep DNA/RNA kit. Before analysis, reads from multiple sequencing runs of the same library were pooled. Regarding the original processing steps: Reads were retained only if an exact TCR constant sequence was present, and the retained reads were trimmed to 150 nt and grouped according to their 12-nt molecular barcodes. Reads inside each barcode group were sub-clustered using a 15% Levenshtein threshold, and a quality-weighted consensus sequence was constructed for each RNA molecule. Non-functional sequences were removed, as were lower-count sequences one edit away from another. Based on a fit of two negative binomial distributions, barcode sub-clusters having less than 20% of the maximum read count were discarded. TCRdb applied fastp at Q25 and MiXCR to the public reads, then kept only in-frame beta chains. CDR3 protein sequences are deduplicated, and each keeps its most common genes and DNA. Clone size and V and J calls follow TCRdb, not the original study. The sample yields about 510,000 distinct CDR3 sequences; about a fifth were counted once. The top ten clonotypes cover around 0.84% of the sample.

In regard to this clonotype: No antigen is known for it. It has no much larger one-base neighbor in the sample; base qualities were not kept.

Results and caveats for the whole study, not just this receptor: Modeling indicated around 3 TCR RNA copies recovered per cell, compared with around 10 by digital PCR, which implies a capture efficiency of 25% to 35%. In CMV-specific effector cells, clones with more than 20 RNA copies accounted for over 99% of molecules, whereas in naive cells such clones accounted for under 1%. When barcode sub-clustering was left out, chimeric consensus sequences inflated TCR diversity, with chimeras reaching as high as 47%. Spiked-in Jurkat TCR RNA equivalent to a single cell was reported to be detectable even among some 910,000 naive CD8 T cells. The naive libraries included spiked-in Jurkat TCR RNA (roughly 11 copies' worth), and this RNA is not part of the donor repertoire. Highly expanded clone sizes could be underestimated if identical TCR molecules share a barcode.

Libraries of naive CD8 T cells were built from anywhere between about 20,000 and 1,000,000 sorted cells, with 10%, 30% or 50% of the purified RNA used. Naive CD8 T cells, defined as CD8+CD4-CCR7+CD45RA+, were FACS-sorted into RLT Plus buffer on a BD FACSAria II. More than 8 TCR copies' worth of Jurkat RNA were spiked into roughly 20,000-1,000,000 naive CD8 T cell samples to test detection sensitivity. CD8 T cells were enriched using RosetteSep CD8+ T Cell Enrichment Cocktail and Ficoll-Paque, and the enriched cells then underwent ACK red cell lysis. The sequenced sample was naive CD8+ T cells from blood, with Jurkat cell RNA spiked in. Explained via the paper, the cell subset or site label denotes: FACS-sorted CD8+CD4-CCR7+CD45RA+ naive T cells. The receptor was isolated from a human donor in good health. Some libraries in this study had Jurkat cell RNA spiked in.

The sequenced DNA is TGTGCCAGCAGCACTAGCGGGAGGGCCGGAGAGCAGTTCTTC. It codes for CASSTSGRAGEQFF. The rearrangement joined TRBV6-6 to TRBJ2-1; 13 nucleotides in the junction match TRBD2. The CDR3, from cysteine to phenylalanine, totals 14 residues. Of all the DNA, just the CDR3 is kept, 42 bases in frame from base 1. Germline trimming amounts to 6 bases on V and 10 bases on J, with 6 as the count of junction bases outside the gene matches. CDR1 MNHNY and CDR2 SVGAGI were looked up in the germline V gene (reference sequence).